These 30 T cell receptor beta chains originate from one sample sequenced in a study of T cells in Graves' hyperthyroidism and ophthalmopathy. Authors of the study amplified TCR beta CDR3 regions from RNA transcripts. The HTBI primer set served for first-round RT-PCR of the TCR CDR3. TCRdb passed the multiplex PCR reads through MiXCR, listing each CDR3 protein once. The sample includes about 290,000 distinct CDR3 sequences, roughly 13% seen only once; the top ten take 7% to 9%. Material for sequencing was blood. The receptors shown here come from a woman aged 40 to 49 with Graves' hyperthyroidism.

The chain is built from TRBV6-2 or TRBV6-3 and TRBJ1-6; 9 bases agree with TRBD1. The germline V gene encodes CDR1 MNHEY and CDR2 SVGEGT. With 8 bases clipped from V and 7 bases from J, the junction kept 6 bases outside the gene matches. This CDR3 has 14 residues. CDR3 DNA: TGTGCCAGCGGCCCGACAGGGGGGAATTCACCCCTCCACTTT. Its translation is CASGPTGGNSPLHF.

This clonotype showed up many times. V is TRBV5-1 and J is TRBJ2-7; TRBD1 might be the D (6 bases). Trimming stripped 2 bases from V and 4 bases from J, with 16 bases between. Germline CDR1 is SGHRS and CDR2 is YFSETQ. The length of the CDR3 is 15 residues. The CDR3 protein is CASSLQTGRKYEQYF. The CDR3 bases are TGCGCCAGCAGCTTACAGACAGGACGCAAATACGAGCAGTACTTC.

This clonotype was observed many times. CDR3 sequence: CASSRTDFEAFF. The CDR3 nucleotides read TGTGCCAGCAGCCGGACGGACTTTGAAGCTTTCTTT. This chain joins TRBV2 and TRBJ1-1; no reliable D call. The CDR3 extends over 12 amino acids. Germline V gene data show CDR1 as SNHLY and CDR2 as FYNNEI. V shed 6 bases and J shed 7 bases, with 12 bases lying between them.

This clonotype has ten or more counts. The chain recombines TRBV2 with TRBJ2-7; tentatively, D is TRBD2 (6 bases). This CDR3 contains 11 residues. V was clipped by 5 bases and J by 6 bases, with 8 bases between them. Germline assignment: CDR1 SNHLY and CDR2 FYNNEI. The chain's CDR3 is CASSRRVEQYF. The CDR3 DNA sequence: TGTGCCAGCAGTCGGAGGGTCGAGCAGTACTTC.

In its sample, this clonotype was seen a few times. V usage is TRBV12-5 and J usage is TRBJ2-6, with no clear D. Germline V gene data show CDR1 as LGHNT and CDR2 as FRNRAP. The ends were cut back, 4 bases at V and 0 bases at J, with 10 bases in the middle. The CDR3 runs 16 residues. The CDR3 sequence: CASGSLVLSGANVLTF. The CDR3 coding sequence is TGTGCTAGTGGTTCCCTGGTCCTCTCTGGGGCCAACGTCCTGACTTTC.

The chain links TRBV6-1 to TRBJ1-4, with D perhaps TRBD1 (6 bases). The CDR3 contains 13 residues. The germline gives CDR1 MNHNS, CDR2 SASEGT. Between the trimmed V and J ends, which lost 6 bases and 14 bases, there was a span of 19 bases. CDR3 sequence (DNA): TGTGCCAGCAGGGCGCCGGGACAACGAACTCTGTTTTTT. It yields the protein CASRAPGQRTLFF.

This clonotype was found many times. DNA of the CDR3: TGTGCCACCAGACGGGACAGGCACACAGATACGCAGTATTTT. Its translation: CATRRDRHTDTQYF. This chain connects TRBV15 to TRBJ2-3, with 8 bases matching TRBD1. J lost 2 bases, V lost 6 bases, and 4 bases had no gene match. The CDR3 extends over 14 amino acids. Germline V lookup: CDR1 LNHNV, CDR2 YYDKDF (reference sequence). The full variable domain, completed using reference TRBV15 and TRBJ2-3, is DAMVIQNPRYQVTQFGKPVTLSCSQTLNHNVMYWYQQKSSQAPKLLFHYYDKDFNNEADTPDNFQSRRPNTSFCFLDIRSPGLGDTAMYLCATRRDRHTDTQYFGPGTRLTVL.

This clonotype was seen ten or more times. The chain links TRBV5-1 to TRBJ2-7; D is uncertain. Trimming took 0 bases from V and 1 from J, leaving 5 bases between them. The CDR3 spans 13 residues. Germline CDR1 is SGHRS and CDR2 is YFSETQ. The CDR3: CASSLAESYEQYF. The DNA for the CDR3 is TGCGCCAGCAGCTTGGCGGAGTCCTACGAGCAGTACTTC.

This clonotype has a handful of counts. V gene TRBV24-1 combines with J gene TRBJ2-2, with 7 bases matching TRBD1. Germline trimming cut 3 bases from V and 4 bases from J; bases unmatched to any gene: 10. Germline V CDR1 and CDR2: KGHDR, SFDVKD. This CDR3 comprises 17 residues. The CDR3 region is CATSDIARGYATGELFF. CDR3 DNA: TGTGCCACCAGTGATATCGCCAGGGGGTACGCCACCGGGGAGCTGTTTTTT.

There are many counts of this clonotype. V gene TRBV28 combines with J gene TRBJ2-2, with D perhaps matching TRBD1 or TRBD2 (5 bases each). Germline CDR1 MDHEN, CDR2 SYDVKM. The V and J ends lost 8 bases and 4 bases respectively, with 11 bases between them. The CDR3 is 13 residues long. The CDR3 DNA reads as TGTGCCAGCGTCCCTGGGGGCACCGGGGAGCTGTTTTTT. Protein product: CASVPGGTGELFF.

This clonotype was observed at least ten times. CDR3 nucleotides: TGTGCCAGCAGTTCGACAAGGTCGGGTCAGCCCCAGCATTTT. The encoded protein is CASSSTRSGQPQHF. The V call is TRBV6-2 or TRBV6-3, the J call TRBJ1-5; no definite D call. This CDR3 is 14 amino acids long. Deletions cut 4 bases from V and 6 bases from J, with 13 bases between. Per the germline V gene, CDR1 is MNHEY and CDR2 is SVGEGT.

V is TRBV2 and J is TRBJ2-5, with 11 nucleotides matching TRBD2. Trimming cost V 3 bases and J 4 bases; bases outside gene matches: 4. CDR1 SNHLY and CDR2 FYNNEI come from the germline V gene. CDR3 length equals 15 residues. CDR3 sequence (DNA): TGTGCCAGCAGTGACGAAGGACTAGCGGGAGAGACCCAGTACTTC. Protein sequence: CASSDEGLAGETQYF.

The table lists this clonotype with many counts. This sequence joins TRBV2 and TRBJ2-5, with 10 bases matching TRBD1. Germline loops: CDR1 SNHLY, CDR2 FYNNEI. The CDR3 runs 14 residues. After removal of 3 bases from V and 3 bases from J, the junction contained 1 base not matched to a gene. CDR3 sequence: CASSEGTGEETQYF. DNA of the CDR3: TGTGCCAGCAGTGAGGGGACAGGGGAAGAGACCCAGTACTTC.

The table lists this clonotype with many counts. J is TRBJ2-5 and V is TRBV9; D gene ambiguous. Germline V CDR1 and CDR2: SGDLS, YYNGEE. The CDR3 covers 14 residues. Trimming took 0 bases from V and 6 from J, leaving 12 bases between them. The CDR3: CASSVESQTKTQYF. CDR3 in DNA: TGTGCCAGCAGCGTAGAATCTCAAACAAAGACCCAGTACTTC. The complete variable domain, with remaining parts taken from reference TRBV9 and TRBJ2-5, reads DSGVTQTPKHLITATGQRVTLRCSPRSGDLSVYWYQQSLDQGLQFLIQYYNGEERAKGNILERFSAQQFPDLHSELNLSSLELGDSALYFCASSVESQTKTQYFGPGTRLLVL.

This clonotype was counted at least ten times. The rearrangement uses TRBV12-3 or TRBV12-4 and TRBJ2-4, with D perhaps TRBD2 (6 bases). The CDR3 has 15 amino acids. The germline V and J ends were trimmed by 3 bases and 1 base, with 10 bases remaining between them. CDR3 sequence reads: CASSFGGVAKNIQYF. Written as DNA, the CDR3 is TGTGCCAGCAGTTTCGGGGGAGTGGCCAAAAACATTCAGTACTTC.

This clonotype was detected ten times or more. The chain joins TRBV20-1 to TRBJ1-5; D possibly corresponds to TRBD1 (6 bases). CDR1 is DFQATT, CDR2 SNEGSKA, per germline (reference sequence). V dropped 4 bases and J dropped 4 bases, with 17 bases sitting between them. This CDR3 spans 15 amino acids. The CDR3 region is CSATPGGRENQPQHF. DNA for the CDR3: TGCAGTGCTACCCCTGGGGGGCGGGAAAATCAGCCCCAGCATTTT.

The chain employs TRBV2 and TRBJ1-2, with D possibly matching TRBD1 (6 bases). Germline V gene data show CDR1 as SNHLY and CDR2 as FYNNEI. V gave up 6 bases and J gave up 2 bases, with 13 bases separating them. The CDR3 totals 14 residues. CDR3 coding DNA: TGTGCCAGCAGGACCGGGGGCAACAACTATGGCTACACCTTC. Its translation: CASRTGGNNYGYTF.

This clonotype was observed at least ten times. The CDR3 region has the DNA TGTGCCAGCAGTGTAGGATTAGCTAACACCGGGGAGCTGTTTTTT. Its translation: CASSVGLANTGELFF. The J gene is TRBJ2-2, the V gene TRBV6-1, with D hard to call. The CDR3 runs 15 residues. The ends were cut back, 4 bases at V and 2 bases at J, with 11 bases in the middle. The germline gives CDR1 MNHNS, CDR2 SASEGT.

This clonotype has at least ten counts. This sequence joins TRBV20-1 and TRBJ2-7; 7 bases map to TRBD2. The CDR3 runs 13 residues. Germline V gene data show CDR1 as DFQATT and CDR2 as SNEGSKA (reference sequence). The V gene end was trimmed by 3 bases and the J gene end by 3 bases; junction bases not matched to a gene: 5. The CDR3 DNA follows: TGCAGTGCTAGGGGGAGGGTTAGCTACGAGCAGTACTTC. It specifies CSARGRVSYEQYF.

This clonotype appeared many times. V is TRBV7-2 and J is TRBJ2-2; D is unclear. Germline lookup yields CDR1 SGHTA and CDR2 FQGNSA. This CDR3 comprises 13 residues. Deletions cut 1 base from V and 6 bases from J, with 6 bases between. DNA for the CDR3: TGTGCCAGCAGCTTAGTGGCGGCCGGGGAGCTGTTTTTT. As protein: CASSLVAAGELFF.

This clonotype has ten or more counts. The chain is built from TRBV28 and TRBJ1-1, with D tentatively TRBD1 (5 bases). Germline values: CDR1 MDHEN, CDR2 SYDVKM. This CDR3 contains 12 residues. Trimming removed 7 bases at V and 5 bases at J, with 11 bases between. The CDR3 here is CASTGGWTEAFF. The CDR3, as DNA: TGTGCCAGCACGGGGGGTTGGACTGAAGCTTTCTTT.

This chain joins TRBV18 and TRBJ1-4; D remains unclear. Trimming pared 3 bases from V and 5 bases from J, leaving 7 bases between. The CDR3 length is 13 residues. Germline values: CDR1 KGHSH, CDR2 LQKENI. CDR3 nucleotide sequence: TGTGCCAGCTCACCCGGGGTAAATGAAAAACTGTTTTTT. Its protein product is CASSPGVNEKLFF.

The J gene is TRBJ2-7, the V gene TRBV7-8; TRBD2 matches 14 bases. This CDR3 has 15 amino acids. The V and J ends lost 4 bases and 5 bases, in that order; junction bases with no gene match: 4. Germline values: CDR1 SGHVS, CDR2 FQNEAQ. In DNA form, the CDR3 reads TGTGCCAGCAGCTACGGGACTAGCGGGAGTGACGAGCAGTACTTC. This translates into CASSYGTSGSDEQYF.

This clonotype was counted at least ten times. This chain connects TRBV5-5 to TRBJ2-1; 11 bases align to TRBD2. Unmatched junction bases numbered 8, after V lost 4 bases and J lost 5 bases. Germline CDR1 reads SGHKS; CDR2 reads YYEKEE (reference sequence). The CDR3 loop spans 16 amino acids. The CDR3 DNA is TGTGCCAGCAGCGCCGCTAGCGGGAGGATTCACAATGAGCAGTTCTTC. Translation: CASSAASGRIHNEQFF. Drawing the rest from reference TRBV5-5 and TRBJ2-1, the complete variable domain is DAGVTQSPTHLIKTRGQQVTLRCSPISGHKSVSWYQQVLGQGPQFIFQYYEKEERGRGNFPDRFSARQFPNYSSELNVNALLLGDSALYLCASSAASGRIHNEQFFGPGTRLTVL.

This clonotype was detected ten times or more. Here the CDR3 DNA reads TGTGCCAGCGGTGGCGGACAGGGTAGTAGACAGCCCCAGCATTTT. This codes for CASGGGQGSRQPQHF. The chain uses TRBV2 and TRBJ1-5; 8 positions match TRBD1. The junction had 13 bases not matched to a gene; V was cut back by 8 bases and J by 7 bases. The CDR3 has 15 amino acids. Germline lookup yields CDR1 SNHLY and CDR2 FYNNEI.

Many counts were recorded for this clonotype. The chain is built from TRBV6-1 and TRBJ1-6; no clear D. Germline V lookup: CDR1 MNHNS, CDR2 SASEGT. The CDR3 loop spans 13 amino acids. Trimming stripped 6 bases from V and 6 bases from J, with 9 bases between. This chain's CDR3 is CASSRGTNSPLHF. The DNA for the CDR3 is TGTGCCAGCAGCCGTGGAACTAATTCACCCCTCCACTTT.

The rearrangement links TRBV27 to TRBJ2-7; D could derive from TRBD1 or TRBD2 (5 bases each). The germline CDR1 and CDR2 sequences are MNHEY and SMNVEV (reference sequence). V lost 5 bases and J 0 bases, leaving 17 bases between the germline ends. The length of the CDR3 is 16 residues. The CDR3 coding sequence is TGTGCCAGCAGTCCGGACCGGGACGGCAGCTCCTACGAGCAGTACTTC. Translated, it gives CASSPDRDGSSYEQYF.

V and J are TRBV15 and TRBJ2-2; the match to TRBD1 covers 7 bases. The CDR3 length is 15 residues. CDR1 and CDR2 from the germline V gene are LNHNV and YYDKDF (reference sequence). J lost 6 bases, V lost 4 bases, and 8 bases had no gene match. The CDR3, as DNA: TGTGCCACCAGCAAAGGATTACAGGGGCCCGGGGAGCTGTTTTTT. It translates to CATSKGLQGPGELFF.

This clonotype was seen ten or more times. V usage is TRBV2 and J usage is TRBJ2-2; perhaps TRBD2 as D (5 bases). Deletions cut 1 base from V and 7 bases from J, with 10 bases between. Germline assignment: CDR1 SNHLY and CDR2 FYNNEI. The CDR3 extends over 14 amino acids. The CDR3 sequence is CASSEGASFGELFF. CDR3 in DNA: TGTGCCAGCAGTGAAGGGGCTAGCTTCGGGGAGCTGTTTTTT. Full variable domain (rest looked up from reference TRBV2 and TRBJ2-2): EPEVTQTPSHQVTQMGQEVILRCVPISNHLYFYWYRQILGQKVEFLVSFYNNEISEKSEIFDDQFSVERPDGSNFTLKIRSTKLEDSAMYFCASSEGASFGELFFGEGSRLTVL.

To note about this clonotype: This clone may be a read error of a much larger clone one base away. The CDR3 DNA follows: TGTGCCAGTAGTATCCCGGGACAGGGGGCGCACGGCCACACCTTC. Its protein is CASSIPGQGAHGHTF. The rearrangement uses TRBV19 and TRBJ1-2, with 12 bases fitting TRBD1. The CDR3 extends over 15 amino acids. Per germline, CDR1 LNHDA and CDR2 SQIVND (reference sequence). V lost 3 bases and J lost 12; bases outside the gene matches: 11.